This T cell receptor (beta chain) was sequenced during a study of PD-1 blockade in classical Hodgkin lymphoma. The repertoire was sequenced with immunoSEQ multiplex PCR; TCRdb's copy has only in-frame clones and lacks some. The repertoire holds some 150,000 clones, with around 84% as singletons. Brentuximab vedotin exposure varied, and every patient relapsed after autologous stem cell transplantation. The germline gives CDR1 LNHDA, CDR2 SQIVND (reference sequence). Trimming shortened V by 3 bases and J by 0 bases, and 14 bases separated the two germline ends. CDR3 length: 16 residues. This clonotype was sampled from a human donor with classical Hodgkin lymphoma. Sequencing was performed on peripheral blood mononuclear cells (PBMCs), taken before the second cycle of nivolumab. V is TRBV19 and J is TRBJ1-1, with a tentative D call TRBD1 (6 bases). CDR3 loop: CASSMDGTGLNTEAFF. The CDR3 DNA sequence: TGTGCCAGTAGTATGGACGGCACAGGGCTGAACACTGAAGCTTTCTTT.